This T cell receptor beta chain was documented in a study of blood T cell repertoires in COVID-19. Original data processing: Estimation of nucleated cell counts relied on the amplification of reference gene primers. TCRdb's copy holds only in-frame clones and misses some; the assay was immunoSEQ multiplex PCR. That table supplies the V and J calls and clone size; D and trimming were determined from the DNA. The sample lists nearly 200,000 clones, approximately 84% occurring once. This clone was observed at least ten times. Trimming took 6 bases from V and 7 from J, leaving 13 bases between them. The CDR3 runs 13 residues. Germline values: CDR1 SNHLY, CDR2 FYNNEI.

The chain employs TRBV2 and TRBJ1-5; D is ambiguous. The specimen sequenced was PBMCs or T cells enriched from blood (not recorded which). This sequence was found in a man between 40 and 49 years old who had recovered from COVID-19. The DNA for the CDR3 is TGTGCCAGCAGGCCGGAGGCTGGGCAGCCCCAGCATTTT. It encodes CASRPEAGQPQHF.